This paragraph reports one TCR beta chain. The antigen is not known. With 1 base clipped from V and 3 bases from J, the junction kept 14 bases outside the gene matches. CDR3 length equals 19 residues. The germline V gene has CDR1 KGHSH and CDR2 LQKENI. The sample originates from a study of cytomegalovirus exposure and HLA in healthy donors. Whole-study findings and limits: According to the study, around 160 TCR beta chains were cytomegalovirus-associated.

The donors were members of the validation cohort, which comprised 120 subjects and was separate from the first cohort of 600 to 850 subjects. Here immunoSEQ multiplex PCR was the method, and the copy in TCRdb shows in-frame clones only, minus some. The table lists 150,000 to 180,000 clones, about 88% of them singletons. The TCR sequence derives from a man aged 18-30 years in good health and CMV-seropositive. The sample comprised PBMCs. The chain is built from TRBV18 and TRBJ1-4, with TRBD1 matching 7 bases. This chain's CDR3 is CASSPLRTGGGRSNEKLFF. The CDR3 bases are TGTGCCAGCTCACCACTTAGGACAGGAGGCGGGCGGTCTAATGAAAAACTGTTTTTT.